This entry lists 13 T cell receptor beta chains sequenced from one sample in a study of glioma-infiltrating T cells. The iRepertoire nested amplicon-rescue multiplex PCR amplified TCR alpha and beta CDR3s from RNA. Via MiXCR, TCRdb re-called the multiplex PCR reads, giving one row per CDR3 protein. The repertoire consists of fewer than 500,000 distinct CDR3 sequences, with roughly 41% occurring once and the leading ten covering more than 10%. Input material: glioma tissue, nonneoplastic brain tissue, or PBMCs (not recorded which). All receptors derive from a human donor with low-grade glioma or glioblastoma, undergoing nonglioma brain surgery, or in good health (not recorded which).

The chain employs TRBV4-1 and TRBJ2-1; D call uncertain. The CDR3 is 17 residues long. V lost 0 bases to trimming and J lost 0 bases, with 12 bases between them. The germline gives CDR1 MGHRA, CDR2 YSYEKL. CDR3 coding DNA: TGCGCCAGCAGCCAAGATCCGCAGCGAGACTCCTACAATGAGCAGTTCTTC. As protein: CASSQDPQRDSYNEQFF.

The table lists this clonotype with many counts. CDR3 nucleotides: TGCAGTGCTAGTGACAGGGTTCAGCCCCAGCATTTT. Protein sequence: CSASDRVQPQHF. This rearrangement joins TRBV20-1 to TRBJ1-5; 7 nucleotides match TRBD1. The junction had 2 bases not matched to a gene; V was cut back by 3 bases and J by 6 bases. Germline V gene lookup returns CDR1 DFQATT and CDR2 SNEGSKA (reference sequence). CDR3 length equals 12 residues.

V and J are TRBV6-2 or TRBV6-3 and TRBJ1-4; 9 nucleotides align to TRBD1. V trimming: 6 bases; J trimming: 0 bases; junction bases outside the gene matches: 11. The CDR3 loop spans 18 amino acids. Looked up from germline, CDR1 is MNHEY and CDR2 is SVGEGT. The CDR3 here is CASSQAPGQGTTNEKLFF. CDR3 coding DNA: TGTGCCAGCAGCCAAGCCCCGGGACAGGGAACAACTAATGAAAAACTGTTTTTT.

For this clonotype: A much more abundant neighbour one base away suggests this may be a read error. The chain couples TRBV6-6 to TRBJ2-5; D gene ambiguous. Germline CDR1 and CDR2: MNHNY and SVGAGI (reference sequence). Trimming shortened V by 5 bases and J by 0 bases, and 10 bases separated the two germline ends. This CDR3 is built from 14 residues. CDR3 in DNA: TGTGCCAGCAGTCCACTTATCGACCAAGAGACCCAGTACTTC. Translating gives CASSPLIDQETQYF.

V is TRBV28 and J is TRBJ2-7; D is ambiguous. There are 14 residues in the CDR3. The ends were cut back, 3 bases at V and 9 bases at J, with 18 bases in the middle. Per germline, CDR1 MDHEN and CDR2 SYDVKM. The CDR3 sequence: CASSFETASDGQYF. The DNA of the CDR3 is TGTGCCAGCAGTTTTGAGACGGCCTCGGACGGGCAGTACTTC.

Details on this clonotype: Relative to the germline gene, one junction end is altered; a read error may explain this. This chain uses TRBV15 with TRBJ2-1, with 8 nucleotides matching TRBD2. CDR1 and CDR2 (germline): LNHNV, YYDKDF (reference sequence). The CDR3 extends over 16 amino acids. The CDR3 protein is CAASRGVAGSYNEQFF. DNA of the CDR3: TGTGCCGCCAGCAGAGGGGTAGCGGGGTCCTACAATGAGCAGTTCTTC.

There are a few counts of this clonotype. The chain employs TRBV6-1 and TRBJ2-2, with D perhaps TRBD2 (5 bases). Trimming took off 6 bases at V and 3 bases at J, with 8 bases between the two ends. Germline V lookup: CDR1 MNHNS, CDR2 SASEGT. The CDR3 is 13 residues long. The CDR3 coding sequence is TGTGCCAGCAGCCCCGGGGACACCGGGGAGCTGTTTTTT. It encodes CASSPGDTGELFF.

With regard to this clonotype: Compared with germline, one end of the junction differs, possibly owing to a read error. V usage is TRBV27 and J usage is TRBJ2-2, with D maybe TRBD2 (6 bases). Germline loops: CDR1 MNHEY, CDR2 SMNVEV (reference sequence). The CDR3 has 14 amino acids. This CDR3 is CASSLGQITGGLFF. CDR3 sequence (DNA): TGTGCCAGCAGTTTAGGTCAGATAACCGGGGGGCTGTTTTTT.

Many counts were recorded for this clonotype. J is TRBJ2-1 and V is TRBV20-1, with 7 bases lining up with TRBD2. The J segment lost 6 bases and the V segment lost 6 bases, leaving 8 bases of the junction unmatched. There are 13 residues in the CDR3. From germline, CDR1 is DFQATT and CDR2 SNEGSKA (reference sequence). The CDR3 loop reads CSAQRGTTNEQFF. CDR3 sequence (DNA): TGCAGTGCCCAAAGAGGGACTACCAATGAGCAGTTCTTC.

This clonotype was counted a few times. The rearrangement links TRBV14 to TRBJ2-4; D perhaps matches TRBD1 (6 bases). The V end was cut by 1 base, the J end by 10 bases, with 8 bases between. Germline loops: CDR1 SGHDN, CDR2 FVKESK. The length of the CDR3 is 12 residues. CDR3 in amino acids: CASSQVRGIQYF. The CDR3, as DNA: TGTGCCAGCAGCCAAGTGAGGGGGATTCAGTACTTC.

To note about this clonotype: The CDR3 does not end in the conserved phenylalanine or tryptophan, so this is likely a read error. The CDR3 coding sequence is TGTGCCAGCAGTTTATTTTCTGGCTCCTACGAGCAGTACTCC. Encoded protein: CASSLFSGSYEQYS. The gene calls are TRBV28 and TRBJ2-7; no clear D gene. V was clipped by 1 base and J by 0 bases, with 7 bases between them. Per germline, CDR1 MDHEN and CDR2 SYDVKM. The CDR3 is made up of 14 amino acids.

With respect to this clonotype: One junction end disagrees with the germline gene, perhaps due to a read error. Here the CDR3 reads CASSGTSGRGPPTYNKQFF. DNA of the CDR3: TGTGCCAGCAGCGGGACTAGCGGGAGGGGTCCCCCTACTTACAATAAGCAGTTCTTC. The chain recombines TRBV28 with TRBJ2-1; 16 nucleotides align to TRBD2. The V gene's germline CDR1 is MDHEN and CDR2 SYDVKM. The CDR3 length is 19 residues.

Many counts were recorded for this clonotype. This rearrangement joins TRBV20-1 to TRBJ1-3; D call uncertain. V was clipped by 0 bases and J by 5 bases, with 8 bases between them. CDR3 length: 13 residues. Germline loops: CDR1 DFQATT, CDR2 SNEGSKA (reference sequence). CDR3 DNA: TGCAGTGCTAGAGAGGGCTCAAGAAACACCATATATTTT. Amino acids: CSAREGSRNTIYF.